What follows are 14 T cell receptor beta chains derived from one specimen sequenced in a study of T cells in women clearing cervical HPV infection. Here immunoSEQ multiplex PCR was the method, and the copy in TCRdb shows in-frame clones only, minus some. Its table records 25,000 to 35,000 clones. Sequenced: blood buffy coat. Receptor source: a woman aged 18 to 75 with a cervical HPV16 infection that either progressed to CIN3+ or cleared (not recorded which).

Remarks on this clone: The read terminates 3 residues before the CDR3 end, so the remaining end is supplied by the germline J gene. The chain employs TRBV18 and TRBJ2-3; D unresolved. The CDR3 is 13 amino acids. The germline V gene has CDR1 KGHSH and CDR2 LQKENI. CDR3 amino acids: CASSLRVGETQYF. The CDR3 bases that were read are TGTGCCAGCTCACTTAGGGTAGGAGAGACG. Together with reference TRBV18 and TRBJ2-3, the CDR3 gives the full variable domain: NAGVMQNPRHLVRRRGQEARLRCSPMKGHSHVYWYRQLPEEGLKFMVYLQKENIIDESGMPKERFSAEFPKEGPSILRIQQVVRGDSAAYFCASSLRVGETQYFGPGTRLTVL.

A remark on this clone: From the germline J gene comes the end of the CDR3, since the read stops 3 residues before it. The chain employs TRBV7-3 and TRBJ2-5; 7 bases fit TRBD2. Germline-derived CDR1 and CDR2 are SGHTA and FQGTGA. The CDR3 length is 13 residues. After removal of 9 bases from V and 2 bases from J, the junction contained 6 bases not matched to a gene. The covered CDR3 bases are TGTGCCAGTGGAGCGGGGTCGCAAGAGACC. It encodes CASGAGSQET. In full, the CDR3 is CASGAGSQETQYF.

With regard to this clone: The read halts 3 residues ahead of the CDR3 end, with the missing end drawn from the germline J gene. The rearrangement uses TRBV20-1 and TRBJ2-3; D may be TRBD2 (5 bases). Germline assignment: CDR1 DFQATT and CDR2 SNEGSKA (reference sequence). This CDR3 has 12 amino acids. The CDR3 DNA, read in part, is TGCAGTGCCCGGCGGGCCCAAGAGACG. This codes for CSARRAQET. The full-length CDR3 reads as CSARRAQETQYF.

Comment on this clone: A read error may produce the germline difference seen at one junction end. The read ends 3 residues shy of where the CDR3 ends; the end is completed using the germline J gene. This chain links TRBV4-2 with TRBJ2-7; tentatively, D is TRBD2 (5 bases). This CDR3 has 15 residues. In germline, CDR1 is LGHNA, CDR2 YNFKEQ. The part of the CDR3 DNA that was read is TGCGCCAGCAGCCAAGATCTTGGACTCTCCTACGAG. This codes for CASSQDLGLSYE. From start to end, the CDR3 is CASSQDLGLSYEQYF.

A remark on this clone: Read sequence stops 3 residues before the CDR3 end, and the germline J gene provides the missing end. This rearrangement joins TRBV5-6 to TRBJ1-6; the D is unclear. V dropped 0 bases and J dropped 9 bases, with 13 bases sitting between them. The germline V gene encodes CDR1 SGHDT and CDR2 YYEEEE. The CDR3 loop spans 15 amino acids. CDR3 DNA (partial): TGTGCCAGCAGCTTGGGGCAGGCCTGGGCTTCACCC. Translation gives CASSLGQAWASP. The entire CDR3 is CASSLGQAWASPLHF.

CDR3 region: CASSIRFGPVIEAFF. The sequenced CDR3 bases are TGTGCCAGTAGTATAAGGTTTGGCCCCGTTATTGAA. V gene TRBV19 combines with J gene TRBJ1-1; no clear D. With the read ending 3 residues before the CDR3 end, the germline J gene is used to fill in that end. The CDR3 sequence is 15 residues long. Per the germline V gene, CDR1 is LNHDA and CDR2 is SQIVND (reference sequence). Trimming shortened V by 2 bases and J by 7 bases, and 17 bases separated the two germline ends.

Note on this clone: From the germline J gene comes the end of the CDR3, since the read stops 3 residues before it. The J gene is TRBJ2-7, the V gene TRBV7-9; 7 positions agree with TRBD1. Germline assignment: CDR1 SEHNR and CDR2 FQNEAQ (reference sequence). The V segment lost 5 bases and the J segment 4 bases; nucleotides outside the gene matches: 11. The CDR3 sequence is 15 residues long. Incomplete CDR3 DNA: TGTGCCAGCAGCCCCGCAGGGACAGCAAATTACGAG. Residues: CASSPAGTANYE. The full CDR3 reads CASSPAGTANYEQYF.

Regarding this clone: The sequenced fragment ends 3 residues before the CDR3 boundary, so the rest is inferred from the germline J gene. The rearrangement links TRBV29-1 to TRBJ2-2; TRBD2 is a possible D gene (5 bases). V was shortened by 5 bases and J by 5 bases, with 18 bases between the two germline ends. The germline gives CDR1 SQVTM, CDR2 ANQGSEA. CDR3 size: 15 residues. CDR3 amino acids: CSVLFEGPVTGELFF. Partial CDR3 DNA: TGCAGCGTTCTTTTTGAGGGCCCAGTGACCGGGGAG.

As for this clone: The CDR3 end falls 3 residues outside the read, so it is completed with the germline J gene. The chain has TRBV2 and TRBJ1-2; TRBD1 aligns across 8 bases. In germline, CDR1 is SNHLY, CDR2 FYNNEI. There are 16 residues in the CDR3. CDR3 sequence reads: CASSHSQGDGGNIYTF. Incomplete CDR3 DNA: TGTGCCAGCAGTCACTCACAGGGGGATGGAGGAAACATC.

Of note for this clone: The read ends 3 residues early relative to the CDR3; the germline J gene fills the gap. The rearrangement uses TRBV6-2 or TRBV6-3 and TRBJ2-3; D is possibly TRBD1 (6 bases). The CDR3 consists of 13 residues. Per the germline V gene, CDR1 is MNHEY and CDR2 is SVGEGT. CDR3 residues: CATTQGGLRTQYF. The covered CDR3 bases are TGTGCCACCACCCAAGGGGGTTTGCGGACG.

Remarks on this clone: Read coverage stops 3 residues before the CDR3 terminus; the germline J gene supplies the remainder. The chain carries TRBV19 and TRBJ2-2, with D possibly being TRBD1 (6 bases). Germline V lookup: CDR1 LNHDA, CDR2 SQIVND (reference sequence). CDR3 length: 14 amino acids. The sequenced part of the CDR3 DNA is TGTGCCAGTAGTTTTAGACAGGTTAATTCACCG. Translating gives CASSFRQVNSP. The entire CDR3 protein reads CASSFRQVNSPLFF. Full variable domain (rest looked up from reference TRBV19 and TRBJ2-2): DGGITQSPKYLFRKEGQNVTLSCEQNLNHDAMYWYRQDPGQGLRLIYYSQIVNDFQKGDIAEGYSVSREKKESFPLTVTSAQKNPTAFYLCASSFRQVNSPLFFGEGSRLTVL.

Notes on this clone: The CDR3 end is not reached by the read, which stops 3 residues before it; the germline J gene fills it in. The chain joins TRBV11-2 to TRBJ2-7, with a tentative D call TRBD1 (5 bases). Trimming stripped 1 base from V and 5 bases from J, with 12 bases between. CDR3 length equals 14 residues. Germline V gives CDR1 SGHAT, CDR2 FQNNGV. CDR3 bases read: TGTGCCAGCAGCTTAGTAAGGGGTAGGGACGAG. It is translated as CASSLVRGRDE. The whole CDR3 protein is CASSLVRGRDEQYF.

Remarks on this clone: The CDR3 end is not reached by the read, which stops 3 residues before it; the germline J gene fills it in. This sequence joins TRBV6-2 or TRBV6-3 and TRBJ2-1; 10 bases fit TRBD2. Germline V gene data show CDR1 as MNHEY and CDR2 as SVGEGT. The CDR3 contains 15 residues. The V segment lost 6 bases and the J segment 3 bases; nucleotides outside the gene matches: 5. CDR3 sequence reads: CASRPLAGFYNEQFF. The CDR3 DNA, read in part, is TGTGCCAGCAGGCCACTAGCGGGATTCTACAATGAG.

Turning to this clone: The read stops 3 residues short of the end of the CDR3; the missing end is completed from the germline J gene. The chain recombines TRBV5-6 with TRBJ1-4, with a weak D call TRBD1 (5 bases). V gave up 2 bases and J gave up 2 bases, with 10 bases separating them. Germline assignment: CDR1 SGHDT and CDR2 YYEEEE. CDR3 length equals 15 residues. The CDR3: CASSFAGSTNEKLFF. The part of the CDR3 DNA that was read is TGTGCCAGCAGCTTCGCAGGGTCGACTAATGAAAAA.